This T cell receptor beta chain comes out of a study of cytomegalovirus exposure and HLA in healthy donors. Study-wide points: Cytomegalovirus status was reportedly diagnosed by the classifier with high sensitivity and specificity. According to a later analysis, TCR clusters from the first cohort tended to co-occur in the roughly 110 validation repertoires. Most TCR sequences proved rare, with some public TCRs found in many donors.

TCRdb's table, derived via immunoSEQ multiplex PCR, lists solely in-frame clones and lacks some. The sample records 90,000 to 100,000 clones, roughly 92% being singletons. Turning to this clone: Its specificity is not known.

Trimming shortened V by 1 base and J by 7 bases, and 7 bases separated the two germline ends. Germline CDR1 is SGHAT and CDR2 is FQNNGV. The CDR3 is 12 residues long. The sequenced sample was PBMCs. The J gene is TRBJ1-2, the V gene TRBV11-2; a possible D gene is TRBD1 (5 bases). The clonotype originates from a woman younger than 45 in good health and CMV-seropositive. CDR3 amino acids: CASSLGGAGYTF. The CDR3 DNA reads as TGTGCCAGCAGCTTAGGTGGGGCTGGCTACACCTTC.